The sequence of this T cell receptor beta chain was determined in a study of Ad26.COV2.S vaccination and SARS-CoV-2 variants. Overall study findings and caveats: In TCR breadth and depth analyses, total T cell responses may have been underestimated.

Germline trimming cut 5 bases from V and 3 bases from J; bases unmatched to any gene: 1. The length of the CDR3 is 15 residues. The germline V gene encodes CDR1 MNHEY and CDR2 SMNVEV (reference sequence). The data were produced by immunoSEQ multiplex PCR, yet TCRdb's version contains in-frame clones alone and is incomplete. The data show about 350,000 clones, 90% to 95% seen once. Notes on this clone: Its antigen is unidentified.

The receptor comes from a human donor who had recovered from COVID-19. The sample was peripheral blood, taken after recovery from COVID-19. The rearrangement uses TRBV27 and TRBJ2-1; the match to TRBD2 covers 13 bases. This chain's CDR3 is CASSGLAGVYNEQFF. DNA for the CDR3: TGTGCCAGCAGTGGACTAGCGGGGGTCTACAATGAGCAGTTCTTC.